The following is a T cell receptor (beta chain) sequence with its context. No cognate antigen has been identified for it. Base-call qualities are not available, and no considerably larger clone is one nucleotide away. Library preparation was by the immunoSEQ multiplex PCR assay. From pancreatic genomic DNA, the TCRbeta CDR3 region along with adjacent sequences was amplified and then sequenced. Per the authors' processing: Repertoire diversity was measured as a mean normalized Shannon-Wiener index, alongside productive clonality and productive rearrangement counts. The nonparametric Mann-Whitney U test was used to compare repertoire metrics between the control and chronic pancreatitis groups. CDR3beta sequences with identical amino acid composition and length across subjects were defined as shared clonotypes. Entries here come from immuneACCESS through TCRdb and include only in-frame sequences with V and J called. Some clones fail to appear in such tables; in the studies checked, an unresolved V gene covers under half of the shortfall, and the cause of the remainder is unknown. Clonal size and the V and J genes are those of that table, whereas D and trimming came from the DNA. In all, the sample holds 1,500 to 2,000 clones, and under 85% of those were seen once. In total, the top ten clones hold about 50% of the sample.

This sample is part of a study of immune characteristics of hereditary and idiopathic chronic pancreatitis. The study in broad terms: The study profiled local pancreatic immune cells and TCRbeta repertoires in hereditary and idiopathic chronic pancreatitis compared with control organ donor pancreases. TCRbeta sequencing was performed on four or five control pancreases, seven or eight hereditary chronic pancreatitis pancreases and roughly 6 idiopathic chronic pancreatitis pancreases. The gDNA-based approach was chosen because it involved minimal in vitro experimental manipulation of pancreas-infiltrating T cells. Study-wide conclusions, independent of this receptor: Chronic pancreatitis caused by alcohol use was excluded from the study. Because patient tissue could only be obtained at the time of TPIAT, differences in disease duration may have influenced the immune findings. Hereditary and idiopathic chronic pancreatitis differed in Vbeta-Jbeta gene family usage, including TRBV10, TRBV19, TRBV23 and TRBV5. Numbers of productive TCR rearrangements correlated positively with disease severity scores among some 13 chronic pancreatitis patients. Compared with controls, TCRbeta repertoire diversity was significantly higher and clonality was lower in both chronic pancreatitis groups.

Via the germline V gene, CDR1 is SGHRS and CDR2 YFSETQ. Including the terminal cysteine and phenylalanine, the CDR3 comprises 15 residues. The CDR3 DNA has 45 bases and is translated from base 1. Trimming at the junction amounts to 3 bases on V and 1 base on J, and the germline ends lie 11 bases apart. Patients undergoing total pancreatectomy with islet autotransplantation (TPIAT) were the source of the chronic pancreatitis pancreas tissue. The chronic pancreatitis patients who were included had no known history of diabetes. Genomic DNA was extracted directly from bulk pancreas tissue, without T cell sorting, for TCRbeta sequencing. At two US centers, pancreas tissues from patients and organ donors were collected on a consecutive basis.

The sequenced sample consisted of pancreas tissue with hereditary chronic pancreatitis. The sequence came from a human donor with chronic pancreatitis. This receptor chain uses TRBV5-1 and TRBJ1-3, with TRBD1 as a weak D call on 5 bases. The CDR3 reads as follows: CASSSQVSSGNTIYF. In nucleotides, the sequence is TGCGCCAGCAGCTCACAGGTCTCATCTGGAAACACCATATATTTT.